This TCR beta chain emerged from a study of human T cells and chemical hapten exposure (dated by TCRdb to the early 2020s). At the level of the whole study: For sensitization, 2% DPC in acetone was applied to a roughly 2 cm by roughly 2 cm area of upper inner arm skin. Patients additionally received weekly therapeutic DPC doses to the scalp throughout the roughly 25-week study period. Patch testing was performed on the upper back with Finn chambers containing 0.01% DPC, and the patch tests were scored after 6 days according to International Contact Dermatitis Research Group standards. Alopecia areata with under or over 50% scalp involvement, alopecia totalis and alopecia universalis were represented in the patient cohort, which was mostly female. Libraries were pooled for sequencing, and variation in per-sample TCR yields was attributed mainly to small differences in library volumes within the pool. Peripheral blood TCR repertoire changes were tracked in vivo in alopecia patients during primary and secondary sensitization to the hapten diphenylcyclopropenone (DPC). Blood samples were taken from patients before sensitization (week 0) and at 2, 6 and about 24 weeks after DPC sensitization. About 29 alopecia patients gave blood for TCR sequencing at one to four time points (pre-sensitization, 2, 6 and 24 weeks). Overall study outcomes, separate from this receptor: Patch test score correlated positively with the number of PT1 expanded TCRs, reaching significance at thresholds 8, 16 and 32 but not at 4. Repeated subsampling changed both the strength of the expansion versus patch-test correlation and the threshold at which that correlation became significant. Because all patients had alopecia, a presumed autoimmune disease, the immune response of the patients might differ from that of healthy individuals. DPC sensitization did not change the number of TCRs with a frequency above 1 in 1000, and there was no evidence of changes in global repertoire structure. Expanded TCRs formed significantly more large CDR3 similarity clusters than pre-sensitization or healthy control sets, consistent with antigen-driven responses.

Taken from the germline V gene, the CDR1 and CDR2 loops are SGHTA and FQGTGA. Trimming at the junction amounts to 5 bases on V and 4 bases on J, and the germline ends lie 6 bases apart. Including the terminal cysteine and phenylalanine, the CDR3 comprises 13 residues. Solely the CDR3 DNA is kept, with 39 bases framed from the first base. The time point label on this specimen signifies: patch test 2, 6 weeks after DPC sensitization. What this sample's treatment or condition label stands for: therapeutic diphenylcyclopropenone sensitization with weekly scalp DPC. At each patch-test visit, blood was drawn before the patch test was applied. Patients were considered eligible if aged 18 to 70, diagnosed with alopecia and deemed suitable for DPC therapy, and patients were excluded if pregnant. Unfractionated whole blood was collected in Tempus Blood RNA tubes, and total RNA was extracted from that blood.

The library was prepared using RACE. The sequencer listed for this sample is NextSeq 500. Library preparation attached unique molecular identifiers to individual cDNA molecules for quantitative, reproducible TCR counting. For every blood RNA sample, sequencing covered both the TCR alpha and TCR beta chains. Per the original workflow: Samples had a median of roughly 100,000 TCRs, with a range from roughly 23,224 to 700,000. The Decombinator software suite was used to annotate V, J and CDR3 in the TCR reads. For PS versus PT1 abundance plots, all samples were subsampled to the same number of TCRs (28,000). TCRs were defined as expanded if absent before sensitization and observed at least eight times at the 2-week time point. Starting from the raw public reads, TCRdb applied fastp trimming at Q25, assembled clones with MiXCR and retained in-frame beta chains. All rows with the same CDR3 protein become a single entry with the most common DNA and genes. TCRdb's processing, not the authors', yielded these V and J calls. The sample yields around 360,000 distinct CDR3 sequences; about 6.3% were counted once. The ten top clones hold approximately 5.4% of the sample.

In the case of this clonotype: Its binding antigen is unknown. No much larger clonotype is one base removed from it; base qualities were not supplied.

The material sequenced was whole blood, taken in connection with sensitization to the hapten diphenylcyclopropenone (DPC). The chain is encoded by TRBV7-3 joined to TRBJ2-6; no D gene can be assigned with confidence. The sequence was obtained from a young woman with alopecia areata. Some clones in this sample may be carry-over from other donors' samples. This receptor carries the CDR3 CASSRGGANVLTF. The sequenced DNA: TGTGCCAGCAGCCGTGGGGGGGCCAACGTCCTGACTTTC.